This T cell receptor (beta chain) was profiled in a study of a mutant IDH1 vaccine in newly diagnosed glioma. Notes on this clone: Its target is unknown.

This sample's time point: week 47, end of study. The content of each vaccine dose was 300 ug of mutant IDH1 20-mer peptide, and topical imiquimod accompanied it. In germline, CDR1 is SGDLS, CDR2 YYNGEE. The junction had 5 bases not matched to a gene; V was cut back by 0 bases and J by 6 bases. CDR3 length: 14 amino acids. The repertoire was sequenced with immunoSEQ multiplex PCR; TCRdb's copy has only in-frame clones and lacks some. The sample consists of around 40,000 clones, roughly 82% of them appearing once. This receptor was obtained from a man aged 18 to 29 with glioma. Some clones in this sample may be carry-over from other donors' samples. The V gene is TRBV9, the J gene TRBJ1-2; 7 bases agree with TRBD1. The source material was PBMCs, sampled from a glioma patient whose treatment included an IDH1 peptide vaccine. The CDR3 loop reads CASSVATGTDGYTF. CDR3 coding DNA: TGTGCCAGCAGCGTAGCCACCGGGACAGATGGCTACACCTTC.